This T cell receptor beta chain was found in a study of human T cells and chemical hapten exposure. Study context: For sensitization, 2% DPC was applied to a 2 cm by 2 cm patch of upper inner arm skin. Patients having alopecia areata, totalis or universalis were mostly female.

TCRdb ran MiXCR on the RACE reads and lists one entry per CDR3 protein. Here the sample spans approximately 320,000 distinct CDR3 sequences, around 5.5% being singletons. Notes on the study in general: In comparison with controls, expanded TCRs gave rise to a significantly larger number of large CDR3 similarity clusters.

This sample's time point: pre-sensitization, week 0. Described treatment: therapeutic diphenylcyclopropenone sensitization with weekly scalp DPC. Extraction of total RNA was performed on unfractionated whole blood. With regard to this clonotype: Its target is not known.

Germline lookup yields CDR1 LGHNA and CDR2 YNFKEQ. J lost 4 bases, V lost 0 bases, and 5 bases had no gene match. The CDR3 extends over 15 amino acids. This sequence originates from a woman younger than 30 with alopecia areata. Some clones in this sample may be carry-over from other donors' samples. The chain is built from TRBV4-2 and TRBJ1-2, with 7 bases matching TRBD1. The starting material was whole blood, obtained in connection with sensitization to the hapten diphenylcyclopropenone (DPC). DNA of the CDR3: TGTGCCAGCAGCCAAGACGAGGGACAGTCCTATGGCTACACCTTC. Protein sequence: CASSQDEGQSYGYTF.